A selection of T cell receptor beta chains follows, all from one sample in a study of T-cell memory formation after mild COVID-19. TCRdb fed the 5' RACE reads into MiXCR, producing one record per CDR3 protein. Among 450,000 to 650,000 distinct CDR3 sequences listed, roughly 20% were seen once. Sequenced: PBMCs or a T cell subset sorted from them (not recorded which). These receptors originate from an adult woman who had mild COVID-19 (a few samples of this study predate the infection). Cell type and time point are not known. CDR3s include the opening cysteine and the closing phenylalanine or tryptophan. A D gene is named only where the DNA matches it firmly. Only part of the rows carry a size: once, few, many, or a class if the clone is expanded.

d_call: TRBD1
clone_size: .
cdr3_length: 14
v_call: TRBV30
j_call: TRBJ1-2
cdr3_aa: CAWGDRPPNYGYTF
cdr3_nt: TGTGCCTGGGGGGACAGGCCGCCTAACTATGGCTACACCTTC

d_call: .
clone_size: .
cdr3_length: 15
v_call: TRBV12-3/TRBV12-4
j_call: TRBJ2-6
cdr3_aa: CASSARRSGANVLTF
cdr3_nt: TGTGCCAGCAGCGCCCGGCGATCTGGGGCCAACGTCCTGACTTTC

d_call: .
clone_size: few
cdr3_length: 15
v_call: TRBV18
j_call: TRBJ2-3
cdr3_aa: CASSPQDSVTDTQYF
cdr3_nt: TGTGCCAGCTCACCACAGGACTCAGTGACAGATACGCAGTATTTT

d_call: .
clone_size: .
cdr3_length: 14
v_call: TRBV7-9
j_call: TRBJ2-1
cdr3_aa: CASSEQGTTNEQFF
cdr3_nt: TGTGCCAGCAGCGAACAAGGGACCACAAATGAGCAGTTCTTC

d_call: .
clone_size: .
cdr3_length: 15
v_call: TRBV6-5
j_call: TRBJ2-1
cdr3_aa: CASSLYSGAYNEQFF
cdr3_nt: TGTGCCAGCAGTTTGTACTCCGGGGCCTACAATGAGCAGTTCTTC

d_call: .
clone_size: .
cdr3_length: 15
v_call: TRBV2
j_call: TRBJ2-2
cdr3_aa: CASSEGGGETGELFF
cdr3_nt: TGTGCCAGCAGTGAAGGAGGGGGTGAGACCGGGGAGCTGTTTTTT

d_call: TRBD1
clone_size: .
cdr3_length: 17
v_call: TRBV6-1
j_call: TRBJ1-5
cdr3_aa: CASSGVQGARSNQPQHF
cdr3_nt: TGTGCCAGCAGTGGCGTACAGGGGGCGCGGAGCAATCAGCCCCAGCATTTT

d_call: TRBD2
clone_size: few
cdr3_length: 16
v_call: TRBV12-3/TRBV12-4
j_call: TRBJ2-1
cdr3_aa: CASSKRVLAAYNEQFF
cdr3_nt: TGTGCCAGCAGTAAGCGGGTACTAGCGGCTTACAATGAGCAGTTCTTC

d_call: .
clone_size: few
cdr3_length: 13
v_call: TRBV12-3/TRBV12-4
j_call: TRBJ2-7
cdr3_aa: CASRGDNSYEQYF
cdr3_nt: TGTGCCAGCAGGGGGGACAACTCCTACGAGCAGTACTTC

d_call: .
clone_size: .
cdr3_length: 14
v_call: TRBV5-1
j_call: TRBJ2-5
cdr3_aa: CASSFTAYQETQYF
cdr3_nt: TGCGCCAGCAGCTTTACAGCGTACCAAGAGACCCAGTACTTC

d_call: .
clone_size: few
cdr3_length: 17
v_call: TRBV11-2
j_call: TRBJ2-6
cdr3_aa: CASSLGGPLSGANVLTF
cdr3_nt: TGTGCCAGCAGCTTAGGGGGACCCCTCTCTGGGGCCAACGTCCTGACTTTC

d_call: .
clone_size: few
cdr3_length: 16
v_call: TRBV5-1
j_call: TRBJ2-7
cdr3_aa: CASSVNPGQELYEQYF
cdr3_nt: TGCGCCAGCAGCGTTAATCCGGGACAAGAACTCTACGAGCAGTACTTC

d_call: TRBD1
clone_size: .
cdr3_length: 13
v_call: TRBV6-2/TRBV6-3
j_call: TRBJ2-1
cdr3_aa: CASSRPGGGEQFF
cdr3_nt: TGTGCCAGCAGTAGACCAGGGGGCGGAGAGCAGTTCTTC

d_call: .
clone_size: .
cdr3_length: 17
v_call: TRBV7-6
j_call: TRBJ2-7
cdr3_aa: CASSTPRAVEGPMRQYF
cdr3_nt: TGTGCCAGCAGCACGCCGAGGGCCGTCGAGGGGCCAATGCGGCAGTACTTC

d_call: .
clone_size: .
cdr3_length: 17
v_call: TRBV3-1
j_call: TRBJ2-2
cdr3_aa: CASSQDQFAGFAGELFF
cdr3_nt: TGTGCCAGCAGCCAAGATCAGTTCGCAGGGTTCGCCGGGGAGCTGTTTTTT

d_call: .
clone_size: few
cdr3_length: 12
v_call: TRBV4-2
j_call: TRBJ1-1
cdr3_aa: CASSPGTFEAFF
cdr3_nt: TGTGCCAGCAGCCCCGGGACGTTTGAAGCTTTCTTT

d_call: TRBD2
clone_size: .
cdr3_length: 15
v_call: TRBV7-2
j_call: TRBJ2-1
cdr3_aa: CASSSGLAGANEQFF
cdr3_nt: TGTGCCAGCAGCTCGGGACTAGCGGGAGCCAATGAGCAGTTCTTC

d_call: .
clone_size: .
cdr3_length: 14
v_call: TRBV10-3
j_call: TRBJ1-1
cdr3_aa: CAISIRVGDTEAFF
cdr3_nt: TGTGCCATCAGTATTAGAGTGGGGGACACTGAAGCTTTCTTT

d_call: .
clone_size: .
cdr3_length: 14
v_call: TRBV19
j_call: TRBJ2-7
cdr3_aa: CASTPSGSFYEQYF
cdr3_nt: TGTGCCAGTACCCCATCGGGCAGCTTCTACGAGCAGTACTTC

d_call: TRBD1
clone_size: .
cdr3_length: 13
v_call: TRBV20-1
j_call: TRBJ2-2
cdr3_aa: CSAPTGDTGELFF
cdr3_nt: TGCAGTGCTCCAACAGGGGACACCGGGGAGCTGTTTTTT

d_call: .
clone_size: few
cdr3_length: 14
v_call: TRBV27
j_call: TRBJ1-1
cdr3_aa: CASRAAGLNTEAFF
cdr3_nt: TGTGCCAGCCGTGCGGCAGGACTGAACACTGAAGCTTTCTTT

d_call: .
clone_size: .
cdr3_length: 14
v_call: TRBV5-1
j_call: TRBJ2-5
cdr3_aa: CASSLAGDQETQYF
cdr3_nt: TGCGCCAGCAGCTTGGCGGGGGATCAAGAGACCCAGTACTTC

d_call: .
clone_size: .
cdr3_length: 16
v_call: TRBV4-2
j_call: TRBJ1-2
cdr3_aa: CASSQGEGDWDYGYTF
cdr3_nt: TGTGCCAGCAGCCAAGGGGAAGGAGACTGGGACTATGGCTACACCTTC

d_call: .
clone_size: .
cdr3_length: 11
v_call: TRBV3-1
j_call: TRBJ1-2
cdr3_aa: CASSHAGGYTF
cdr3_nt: TGTGCCAGCAGCCACGCGGGGGGCTACACCTTC

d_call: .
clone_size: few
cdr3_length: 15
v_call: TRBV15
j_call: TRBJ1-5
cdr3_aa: CATRGGDGSNQPQHF
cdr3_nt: TGTGCCACCAGGGGAGGGGACGGAAGCAATCAGCCCCAGCATTTT

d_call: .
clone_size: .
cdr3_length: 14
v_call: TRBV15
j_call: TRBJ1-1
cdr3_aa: CATSRRTGDTEAFF
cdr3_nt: TGTGCCACCAGCAGACGGACCGGGGACACTGAAGCTTTCTTT

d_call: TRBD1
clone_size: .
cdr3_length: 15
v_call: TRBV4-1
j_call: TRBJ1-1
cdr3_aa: CASSHWTGKSTEAFF
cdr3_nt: TGCGCCAGCAGCCACTGGACAGGCAAGAGCACTGAAGCTTTCTTT

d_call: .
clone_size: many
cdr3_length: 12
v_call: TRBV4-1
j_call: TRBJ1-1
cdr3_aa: CASSQEIGEAFF
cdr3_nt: TGCGCCAGCAGCCAAGAAATTGGTGAAGCTTTCTTT

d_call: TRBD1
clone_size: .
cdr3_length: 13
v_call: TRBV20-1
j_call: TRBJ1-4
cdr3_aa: CSATTGVEEKLFF
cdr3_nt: TGCAGTGCGACGACAGGGGTTGAGGAAAAACTGTTTTTT

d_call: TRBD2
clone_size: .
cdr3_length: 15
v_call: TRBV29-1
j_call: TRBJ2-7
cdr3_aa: CSVETLAGGFYEQYF
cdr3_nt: TGCAGCGTCGAGACACTAGCGGGAGGATTCTACGAGCAGTACTTC

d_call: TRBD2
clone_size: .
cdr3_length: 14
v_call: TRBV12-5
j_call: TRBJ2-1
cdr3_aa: CASGTSGGYNEQFF
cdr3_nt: TGTGCTAGTGGTACTAGCGGGGGCTACAATGAGCAGTTCTTC

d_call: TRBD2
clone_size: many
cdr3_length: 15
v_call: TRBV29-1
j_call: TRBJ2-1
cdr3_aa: CSALDSGRFLNEQFF
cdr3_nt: TGCAGCGCCTTAGATAGCGGGAGGTTCCTTAATGAGCAGTTCTTC

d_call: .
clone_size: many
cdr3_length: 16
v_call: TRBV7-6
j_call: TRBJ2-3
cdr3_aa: CASSRPWGASTDTQYF
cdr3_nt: TGTGCCAGCAGTCGTCCTTGGGGGGCTAGCACAGATACGCAGTATTTT

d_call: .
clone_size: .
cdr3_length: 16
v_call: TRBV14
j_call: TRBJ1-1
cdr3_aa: CASSQYSGLGNTEAFF
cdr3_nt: TGTGCCAGCAGCCAATACTCGGGGCTCGGTAACACTGAAGCTTTCTTT

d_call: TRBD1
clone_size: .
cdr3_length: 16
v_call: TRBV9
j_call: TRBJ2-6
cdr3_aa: CASSARQGSGANVLTF
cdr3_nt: TGTGCCAGCAGCGCCCGACAGGGTTCCGGGGCCAACGTCCTGACTTTC

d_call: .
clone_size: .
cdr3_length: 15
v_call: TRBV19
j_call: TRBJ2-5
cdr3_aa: CASNGGVQSQETQYF
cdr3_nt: TGTGCCAGCAACGGAGGGGTCCAGTCGCAAGAGACCCAGTACTTC

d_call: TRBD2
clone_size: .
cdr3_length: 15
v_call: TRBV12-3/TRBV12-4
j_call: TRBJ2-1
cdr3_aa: CASSPSPGGYNEQFF
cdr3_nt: TGTGCCAGCAGTCCCTCTCCGGGAGGTTACAATGAGCAGTTCTTC

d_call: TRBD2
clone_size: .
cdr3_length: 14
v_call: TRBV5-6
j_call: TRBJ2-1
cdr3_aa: CASSLGHSGGEQFF
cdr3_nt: TGTGCCAGCAGCTTGGGGCACAGCGGGGGTGAGCAGTTCTTC

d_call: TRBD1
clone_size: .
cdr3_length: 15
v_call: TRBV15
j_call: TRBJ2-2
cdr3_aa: CATSRGDRNTGELFF
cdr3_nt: TGTGCCACCAGCAGGGGGGACAGGAACACCGGGGAGCTGTTTTTT

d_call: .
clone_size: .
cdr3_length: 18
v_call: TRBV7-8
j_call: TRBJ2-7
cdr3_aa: CASSLEGVLGLPSYEQYF
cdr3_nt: TGTGCCAGCAGCTTAGAAGGGGTTTTGGGACTTCCATCCTACGAGCAGTACTTC

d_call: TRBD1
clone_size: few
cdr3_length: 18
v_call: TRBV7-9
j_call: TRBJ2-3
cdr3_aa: CASSLGGAGTGFTDTQYF
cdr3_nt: TGTGCCAGCAGCTTAGGGGGTGCCGGGACAGGGTTCACAGATACGCAGTATTTT

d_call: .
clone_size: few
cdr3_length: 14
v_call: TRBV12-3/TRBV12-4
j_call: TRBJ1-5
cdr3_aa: CASSYGTDNQPQHF
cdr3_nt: TGTGCCAGCAGTTATGGGACTGATAATCAGCCCCAGCATTTT

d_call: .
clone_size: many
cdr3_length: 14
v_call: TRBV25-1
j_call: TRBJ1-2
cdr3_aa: CASSEVNREYGYTF
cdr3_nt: TGTGCCAGCAGTGAGGTCAACAGGGAGTATGGCTACACCTTC

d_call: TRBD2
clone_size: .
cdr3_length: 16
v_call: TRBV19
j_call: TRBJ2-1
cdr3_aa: CASWGREGRLANEQFF
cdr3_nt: TGTGCCAGTTGGGGACGGGAGGGCCGTCTTGCCAATGAGCAGTTCTTC

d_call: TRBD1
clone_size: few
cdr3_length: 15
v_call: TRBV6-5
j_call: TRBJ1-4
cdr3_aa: CASTNRQGINEKLFF
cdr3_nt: TGTGCCAGCACCAACAGACAGGGGATTAATGAAAAACTGTTTTTT

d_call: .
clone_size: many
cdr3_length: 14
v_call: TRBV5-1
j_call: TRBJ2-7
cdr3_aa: CASSLSGGNYEQYF
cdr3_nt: TGCGCCAGCAGCTTGAGTGGGGGGAACTACGAGCAGTACTTC

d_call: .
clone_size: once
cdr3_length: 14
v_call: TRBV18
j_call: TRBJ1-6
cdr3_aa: CASSSDHTYSPLHF
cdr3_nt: TGTGCCAGCTCATCTGATCACACGTATTCACCCCTCCACTTT

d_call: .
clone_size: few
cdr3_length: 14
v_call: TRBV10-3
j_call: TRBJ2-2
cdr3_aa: CAISDRSDTGELFF
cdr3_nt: TGTGCCATCAGTGACAGGTCTGACACCGGGGAGCTGTTTTTT

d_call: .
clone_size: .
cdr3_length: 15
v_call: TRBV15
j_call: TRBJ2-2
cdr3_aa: CATSRALASTGELFF
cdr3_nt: TGTGCCACCAGCAGAGCGCTAGCGAGCACCGGGGAGCTGTTTTTT

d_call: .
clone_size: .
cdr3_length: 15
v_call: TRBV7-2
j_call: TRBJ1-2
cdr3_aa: CASSPSGGNGYGYTF
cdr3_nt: TGTGCCAGCAGCCCGAGTGGAGGGAATGGCTATGGCTACACCTTC

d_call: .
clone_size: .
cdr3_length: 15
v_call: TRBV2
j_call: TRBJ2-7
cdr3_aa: CASSERETPAYEQYF
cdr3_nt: TGTGCCAGCAGTGAAAGGGAGACACCAGCCTACGAGCAGTACTTC

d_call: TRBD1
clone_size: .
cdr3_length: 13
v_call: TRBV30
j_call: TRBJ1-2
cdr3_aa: CAFSQGGVYGYTF
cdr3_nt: TGTGCCTTTTCACAGGGGGGTGTCTATGGCTACACCTTC

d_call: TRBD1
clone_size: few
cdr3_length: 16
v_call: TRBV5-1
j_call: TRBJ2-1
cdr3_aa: CASSLAGTGKYNEQFF
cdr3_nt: TGCGCCAGCAGCTTGGCCGGGACAGGGAAGTACAATGAGCAGTTCTTC